The present T cell receptor (beta chain) was sequenced within a study of control samples from healthy donors and cancer patients. Germline CDR1 reads SEHNR; CDR2 reads FQNEAQ (reference sequence). V lost 3 bases and J 7 bases, leaving 9 bases between the germline ends. The CDR3 loop spans 13 amino acids. Data came from immunoSEQ multiplex PCR; TCRdb stores just in-frame clones and leaves some out. The sample comprises 170,000 or so clones, 91% of which are singletons, and roughly 2.1% rests with the top ten. Sequences were obtained from blood. This chain joins TRBV7-9 and TRBJ1-4; D perhaps matches TRBD1 (5 bases). The source of this sequence is a woman in her 40s in good health. CDR3 nucleotide sequence: TGTGCCAGCAGCTTCGGGCAGGGTGAAAAACTGTTTTTT. This sequence encodes CASSFGQGEKLFF.